This T cell receptor beta chain derives from a study of blood T cell repertoires in COVID-19. Whole-study context: The origin of the acute and convalescent COVID-19 samples was the United States, Italy and Spain. Sources were T cells, B-cell-depleted T cells, or PBMCs; the material itself was cDNA or gDNA.

As originally analysed: For nucleated cells, counts were estimated from reference gene primer amplification. The repertoire was sequenced with immunoSEQ multiplex PCR; TCRdb's copy has only in-frame clones and lacks some. The V and J calls and clone size are taken from that table; D and trimming were inferred from the DNA. The data show tens of thousands of clones, with about nine tenths seen just once and 3% to 4% held by the top ten. This CDR3 comprises 16 residues. Per the germline V gene, CDR1 is LGHDT and CDR2 is YNNKEL (reference sequence). With 4 bases clipped from V and 4 bases from J, the junction kept 9 bases outside the gene matches.

Sequencing was performed on peripheral blood. The J gene is TRBJ2-2, the V gene TRBV3-1 (or the pseudogene TRBV3-2), with TRBD1 matching over 7 bases. This receptor was taken from a woman in her sixties or seventies with acute or convalescent COVID-19. This chain's CDR3 is CASSPRRDRRTGELFF. Here the CDR3 DNA reads TGTGCCAGCAGCCCTCGTCGGGACAGACGCACCGGGGAGCTGTTTTTT.